The 9 T cell receptor beta chains given below trace back to one sample, sequenced in a study of blood T cells in healthy people across ages. Through a sample-barcoded 5' primer and a J-beta primer mix, a second PCR was run for roughly 7 to 12 cycles. Using its own MiXCR run on the 5' RACE reads, TCRdb lists one record per CDR3 protein. The repertoire has around 520,000 distinct CDR3 sequences, about 29% of them found once; the top ten carry about 3.3%. The data were also submitted as part of a second study, on T cells of mothers and their children.

Input material: blood. The receptors were sampled from a boy younger than 10 in good health.

The V call is TRBV6-9, the J call TRBJ2-4; 10 nucleotides line up with TRBD2. Germline-derived CDR1 and CDR2 are MNHGY and SVAAGI. This CDR3 spans 17 amino acids. V was pared by 0 bases and J by 3 bases, with 5 bases of the junction left unmatched. The CDR3 protein is CASSYSLAGSGKNIQYF. The CDR3 DNA sequence: TGTGCCAGCAGTTATTCACTAGCGGGGTCGGGCAAAAACATTCAGTACTTC.

The chain employs TRBV25-1 and TRBJ2-1; TRBD1 agrees at 8 bases. The V and J ends lost 7 bases and 5 bases, in that order; junction bases with no gene match: 4. The germline V gene has CDR1 MGHDK and CDR2 SYGVNS. The CDR3 runs to 13 residues. In DNA form, the CDR3 reads TGTGCCAGCAAGGACAGGGTACACAATGAGCAGTTCTTC. It codes for CASKDRVHNEQFF.

Only a few counts were recorded for this clonotype. V is TRBV25-1 and J is TRBJ1-4; D remains ambiguous. V was clipped by 3 bases and J by 5 bases, with 16 bases between them. The CDR3 length is 16 residues. Looked up from germline, CDR1 is MGHDK and CDR2 is SYGVNS. DNA for the CDR3: TGTGCCAGCAGTGACCTCAGCACAGAGGGAAATGAAAAACTGTTTTTT. Its translation: CASSDLSTEGNEKLFF.

The table lists this clonotype with a few counts. The chain links TRBV5-1 to TRBJ2-1; the D gene is possibly TRBD2 (6 bases). Germline values: CDR1 SGHRS, CDR2 YFSETQ. This CDR3 has 17 residues. V was shortened by 4 bases and J by 5 bases, with 22 bases between the two germline ends. The CDR3 DNA reads as TGCGCCAGCAGCGCCATCGTAGCGGCATCGATCAACAATGAGCAGTTCTTC. Translating it yields CASSAIVAASINNEQFF.

This clonotype was observed a handful of times. This chain uses TRBV7-9 with TRBJ1-1; D gene uncertain. CDR3 length: 14 amino acids. V was shortened by 5 bases and J by 4 bases, with 14 bases between the two germline ends. CDR1 and CDR2 from the germline V gene are SEHNR and FQNEAQ (reference sequence). CDR3 in amino acids: CASSPAVDSTEAFF. CDR3 sequence (DNA): TGTGCCAGCAGCCCTGCGGTCGATTCCACTGAAGCTTTCTTT.

This clonotype appeared a few times. This chain uses TRBV3-1 with TRBJ2-7; 8 nucleotides line up with TRBD2. The CDR3 consists of 18 residues. Trimming at V came to 2 bases and at J to 0 bases, leaving 12 bases not matched to a gene. The germline V gene has CDR1 LGHDT and CDR2 YNNKEL (reference sequence). The CDR3 reads CASSQYPVRAGDSYEQYF. DNA for the CDR3: TGTGCCAGCAGCCAATATCCCGTGCGAGCGGGAGACTCCTACGAGCAGTACTTC.

CDR3 nucleotides: TGTGCCAGCAGTTGGGGACCCGATTCATCCTACGAGCAGTACTTC. Encoded protein: CASSWGPDSSYEQYF. The rearrangement uses TRBV27 and TRBJ2-5; D may match TRBD1 or TRBD2 (5 bases each). The J call could be wrong; TRBJ2-7 is a better fit for the DNA end. CDR1 is MNHEY, CDR2 SMNVEV, per germline (reference sequence). The CDR3 consists of 15 residues.

This clonotype was detected a few times. The rearrangement uses TRBV4-2 and TRBJ2-5, with D possibly TRBD2 on 6 matching bases. CDR1 LGHNA and CDR2 YNFKEQ come from the germline V gene. V was shortened by 0 bases and J by 2 bases, with 16 bases between the two germline ends. The CDR3 spans 17 residues. This CDR3 is CASSQDTRGSTQETQYF. The CDR3 DNA reads TGTGCCAGCAGCCAAGATACGCGGGGATCCACTCAAGAGACCCAGTACTTC.

The rearrangement uses TRBV7-8 and TRBJ2-1, with 10 bases that match TRBD2. V shed 0 bases, J shed 4 bases, and the junction held 3 bases outside the gene matches. The germline gives CDR1 SGHVS, CDR2 FQNEAQ. CDR3 length equals 16 residues. For the CDR3, the DNA is TGTGCCAGCAGCTTAGCCTGGACTAGCGGTTACAATGAGCAGTTCTTC. The encoded protein is CASSLAWTSGYNEQFF.